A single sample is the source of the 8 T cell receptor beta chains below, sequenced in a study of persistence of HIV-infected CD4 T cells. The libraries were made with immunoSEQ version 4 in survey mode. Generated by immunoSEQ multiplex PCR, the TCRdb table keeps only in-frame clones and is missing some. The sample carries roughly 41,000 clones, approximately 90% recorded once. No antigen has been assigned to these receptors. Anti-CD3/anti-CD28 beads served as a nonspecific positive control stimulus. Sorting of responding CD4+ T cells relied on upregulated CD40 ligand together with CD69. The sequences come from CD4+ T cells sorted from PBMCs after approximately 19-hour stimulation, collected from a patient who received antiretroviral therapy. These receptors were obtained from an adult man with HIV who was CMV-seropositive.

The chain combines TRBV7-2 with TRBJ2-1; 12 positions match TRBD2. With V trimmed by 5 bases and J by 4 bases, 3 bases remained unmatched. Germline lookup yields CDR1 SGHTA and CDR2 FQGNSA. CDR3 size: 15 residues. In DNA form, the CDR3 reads TGTGCCAGCAGCCAGACTAGCGGGAGTTACAATGAGCAGTTCTTC. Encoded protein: CASSQTSGSYNEQFF.

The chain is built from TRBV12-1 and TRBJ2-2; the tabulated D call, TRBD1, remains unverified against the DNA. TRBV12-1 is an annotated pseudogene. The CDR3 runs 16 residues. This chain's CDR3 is CASTPEGQGVTGELFF. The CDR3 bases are TGTGCCAGCACTCCCGAGGGACAGGGAGTCACCGGGGAGCTGTTTTTT.

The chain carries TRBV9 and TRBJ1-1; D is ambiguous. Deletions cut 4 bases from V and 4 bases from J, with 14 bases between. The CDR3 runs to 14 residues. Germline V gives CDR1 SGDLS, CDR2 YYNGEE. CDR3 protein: CASSPQLPSTEAFF. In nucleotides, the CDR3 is TGTGCCAGCAGCCCTCAGCTTCCGTCCACTGAAGCTTTCTTT. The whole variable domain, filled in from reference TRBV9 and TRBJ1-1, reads DSGVTQTPKHLITATGQRVTLRCSPRSGDLSVYWYQQSLDQGLQFLIQYYNGEERAKGNILERFSAQQFPDLHSELNLSSLELGDSALYFCASSPQLPSTEAFFGQGTRLTVV.

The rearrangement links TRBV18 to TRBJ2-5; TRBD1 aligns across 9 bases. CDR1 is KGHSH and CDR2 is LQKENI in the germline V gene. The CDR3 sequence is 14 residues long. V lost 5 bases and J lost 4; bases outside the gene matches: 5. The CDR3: CASSYDRGGETQYF. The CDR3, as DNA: TGTGCCAGCTCATACGACAGGGGGGGAGAGACCCAGTACTTC.

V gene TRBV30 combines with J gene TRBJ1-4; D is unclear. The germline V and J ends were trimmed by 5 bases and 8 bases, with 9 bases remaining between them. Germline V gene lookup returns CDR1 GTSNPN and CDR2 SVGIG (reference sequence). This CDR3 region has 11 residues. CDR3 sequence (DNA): TGTGCCTGGGTGGGAAAAGAAAAACTGTTTTTT. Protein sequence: CAWVGKEKLFF.

CDR3: CASSERSSPNYGYTF. In nucleotides, the CDR3 is TGTGCCAGCAGTGAGCGTTCCAGTCCTAACTATGGCTACACCTTC. The chain couples TRBV2 to TRBJ1-2; unclear D gene. Germline V lookup: CDR1 SNHLY, CDR2 FYNNEI. With 3 bases removed from V and 0 bases from J, the gap between germline ends came to 11 bases. The CDR3 sequence is 15 residues long.

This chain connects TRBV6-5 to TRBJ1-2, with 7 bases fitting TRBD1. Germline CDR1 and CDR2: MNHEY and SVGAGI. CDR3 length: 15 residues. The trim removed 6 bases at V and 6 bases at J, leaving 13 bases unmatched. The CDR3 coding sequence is TGTGCCAGCAGCCAGGTCTTCGGGACAGAGAATGGCTACACCTTC. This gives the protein CASSQVFGTENGYTF.

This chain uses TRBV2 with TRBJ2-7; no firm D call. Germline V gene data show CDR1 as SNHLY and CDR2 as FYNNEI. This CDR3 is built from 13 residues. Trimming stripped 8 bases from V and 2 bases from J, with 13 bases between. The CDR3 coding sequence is TGTGCCAGCTTCGTCAGAACCGCCTACGAGCAGTACTTC. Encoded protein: CASFVRTAYEQYF. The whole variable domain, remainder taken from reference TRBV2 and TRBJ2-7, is EPEVTQTPSHQVTQMGQEVILRCVPISNHLYFYWYRQILGQKVEFLVSFYNNEISEKSEIFDDQFSVERPDGSNFTLKIRSTKLEDSAMYFCASFVRTAYEQYFGPGTRLTVT.